The 15 T cell receptor beta chains reported below all come from one sample, sequenced in a study of CD8 T cells in ankylosing spondylitis. TCRdb reprocessed the 5' RACE reads with MiXCR, giving one entry per CDR3 protein. The sample yields about 240,000 distinct CDR3 sequences, about 10% seen once. Sequencing used blood, either unsorted or a sorted T cell fraction (not recorded which). The source of these receptors is a male donor with ankylosing spondylitis or in good health (not recorded which).

The rearrangement uses TRBV5-1 and TRBJ2-6, with no clear D. V lost 4 bases, J lost 4 bases, and 12 bases lay in between. CDR1 and CDR2 (germline): SGHRS, YFSETQ. This CDR3 comprises 15 residues. The CDR3 here is CASSAVSSGANVLTF. In nucleotides, the CDR3 is TGCGCCAGCAGCGCCGTTTCGTCCGGGGCCAACGTCCTGACTTTC.

Worth noting for this clonotype: A read error may produce the germline difference seen at one junction end. J is TRBJ1-1 and V is TRBV6-1; tentatively, D is TRBD1 (5 bases). Germline V gene sequence: CDR1 MNHNS, CDR2 SASEGT. The CDR3 is made up of 15 amino acids. Here the CDR3 reads CASNERGNRNTEAFF. For the CDR3, the DNA is TGTGCCAGCAATGAAAGGGGAAACAGAAACACTGAAGCTTTCTTT.

This clonotype showed up many times. This rearrangement joins TRBV10-3 to TRBJ2-3; D ambiguous. CDR3 size: 16 residues. Germline assignment: CDR1 ENHRY and CDR2 SYGVKD. The V end was cut by 2 bases, the J end by 4 bases, with 16 bases between. The CDR3 is CAISEENLAMADTQYF. CDR3 sequence (DNA): TGTGCCATCAGTGAGGAAAACTTAGCAATGGCAGATACGCAGTATTTT.

This clonotype showed up just a few times. The genes are TRBV4-2 and TRBJ2-3; TRBD2 agrees at 8 bases. The CDR3 has 16 residues. The junction had 6 bases not matched to a gene; V was cut back by 0 bases and J by 4 bases. Germline V gives CDR1 LGHNA, CDR2 YNFKEQ. CDR3 residues: CASSQESGSGSDTQYF. The CDR3 bases are TGTGCCAGCAGCCAAGAGAGCGGGAGCGGTTCAGATACGCAGTATTTT.

This clonotype occurred a few times. The V and J genes are TRBV5-1 and TRBJ2-2, with TRBD1 as a possible D gene (6 bases). Trimming took off 5 bases at V and 0 bases at J, with 14 bases between the two ends. The CDR3 sequence is 16 residues long. CDR1 and CDR2 (germline): SGHRS, YFSETQ. The CDR3 region has the DNA TGCGCCAGCAGTTTTCTTCAGGGGACGAACACCGGGGAGCTGTTTTTT. This gives the protein CASSFLQGTNTGELFF.

The chain joins TRBV7-9 to TRBJ1-1; a weak D match, TRBD1 (5 bases). V was pared by 3 bases and J by 2 bases, with 19 bases between. The germline V gene has CDR1 SEHNR and CDR2 FQNEAQ (reference sequence). This CDR3 has 17 amino acids. The CDR3: CASSLGPGTATNTEAFF. As DNA, the CDR3 is TGTGCCAGCAGCTTGGGTCCCGGGACGGCGACTAACACTGAAGCTTTCTTT. The full variable domain, rest sourced from reference TRBV7-9 and TRBJ1-1, is DTGVSQNPRHKITKRGQNVTFRCDPISEHNRLYWYRQTLGQGPEFLTYFQNEAQLEKSRLLSDRFSAERPKGSFSTLEIQRTEQGDSAMYLCASSLGPGTATNTEAFFGQGTRLTVV.

This clonotype was seen only a few times. The J gene is TRBJ1-1, the V gene TRBV4-1; D remains unclear. CDR1 and CDR2 from the germline V gene are MGHRA and YSYEKL. The CDR3 contains 15 residues. V lost 7 bases to trimming and J lost 6 bases, with 21 bases between them. CDR3 region: CASILRLGRRAEAFF. CDR3 DNA: TGCGCCAGCATCCTTCGGTTAGGCCGCCGGGCTGAAGCTTTCTTT.

The genes are TRBV9 and TRBJ1-5; D is unclear. CDR3 size: 15 residues. Trimming pared 0 bases from V and 0 bases from J, leaving 7 bases between. The germline V gene encodes CDR1 SGDLS and CDR2 YYNGEE. CDR3 residues: CASSVVQYSNQPQHF. In nucleotides, the CDR3 is TGTGCCAGCAGCGTAGTACAGTATAGCAATCAGCCCCAGCATTTT.

As regards this clonotype: Just one base apart from a much larger clone, this may be a read error. The chain has TRBV9 and TRBJ2-1; D gene ambiguous. Germline V CDR1 and CDR2: SGDLS, YYNGEE. The CDR3 extends over 17 amino acids. V was shortened by 3 bases and J by 0 bases, with 16 bases between the two germline ends. CDR3 sequence (DNA): TGTGCCAGCAGCGGGACCACATTGAGCAGCTCCTACAATGAGCAGTTCTTC. Protein sequence: CASSGTTLSSSYNEQFF.

As to this clonotype: A read error is possible here, since a much larger clone lies one base away. This chain uses TRBV29-1 with TRBJ2-1; D remains ambiguous. Germline V gene sequence: CDR1 SQVTM, CDR2 ANQGSEA. With 6 bases removed from V and 0 bases from J, the gap between germline ends came to 12 bases. The CDR3 has 14 residues. Here the CDR3 DNA reads TGCAGCGTCAAGGAACAGAGCTCCTACAATGAGCAGTTCTTC. As protein: CSVKEQSSYNEQFF.

This chain links TRBV6-1 with TRBJ2-7; 9 bases align to TRBD1. The CDR3 totals 17 residues. Looked up from germline, CDR1 is MNHNS and CDR2 is SASEGT. Unmatched junction bases numbered 11, after V lost 5 bases and J lost 0 bases. The CDR3 DNA sequence: TGTGCCAGCAGTAATCAACCGGGACAGGGACCCTCCTACGAGCAGTACTTC. This gives the protein CASSNQPGQGPSYEQYF.

This clonotype was counted between two and nine times. The chain combines TRBV24-1 with TRBJ2-1; tentatively, D is TRBD2 (5 bases). V was cut by 3 bases and J by 5 bases, with 13 bases left in between. There are 15 residues in the CDR3. CDR1 KGHDR and CDR2 SFDVKD come from the germline V gene. The CDR3 DNA follows: TGTGCCACCAGTGATCAAAGGTCGCGGGACAATGAGCAGTTCTTC. Translating it yields CATSDQRSRDNEQFF.

This clonotype was seen repeatedly, ten times or more. The rearrangement joins TRBV20-1 to TRBJ1-1; D unclear. This CDR3 region has 16 residues. V dropped 0 bases and J dropped 1 base, with 15 bases sitting between them. Germline-derived CDR1 and CDR2 are DFQATT and SNEGSKA (reference sequence). This CDR3 is CSARDQWSTKNTEAFF. The CDR3 nucleotides read TGCAGTGCTAGAGATCAATGGAGCACTAAGAACACTGAAGCTTTCTTT.

The CDR3 DNA sequence: TGTGCCAGCAGTTACTCGAGAGGGGCAGGGATGCGCGAGCAGTACTTC. It translates to CASSYSRGAGMREQYF. V and J are TRBV6-5 and TRBJ2-7, with D perhaps being TRBD1 or TRBD2 (5 bases each). The V end was cut by 0 bases, the J end by 6 bases, with 18 bases between. CDR1 is MNHEY, CDR2 SVGAGI, per germline. This CDR3 is built from 16 residues.

In this sample, this clonotype turned up many times. The chain couples TRBV20-1 to TRBJ1-5; 7 nucleotides match TRBD1. The CDR3 totals 16 residues. Germline CDR1 DFQATT, CDR2 SNEGSKA (reference sequence). The junction had 7 bases not matched to a gene; V was cut back by 0 bases and J by 2 bases. CDR3 protein: CSARDFDREGNQPQHF. The DNA for the CDR3 is TGCAGTGCTAGAGATTTTGACAGGGAGGGCAATCAGCCCCAGCATTTT.